This T cell receptor beta chain was documented in a study of T cell responses to AZD1222 COVID-19 vaccine. Overall study findings and caveats: Baseline seropositivity occurred in only a handful of AZD1222 recipients. In the spike-specific TCR repertoire, nearly half reportedly target unmutated variant regions. Elevations in Spike-specific TCR breadth and depth followed administration of two AZD1222 doses. The donor group comprised mostly white British people and more females; the analysis possibly underestimated clonal diversity.

The CDR3 runs 14 residues. The germline CDR1 and CDR2 sequences are SGDLS and YYNGEE. V lost 0 bases, J lost 7 bases, and 8 bases lay in between. On this clone: What it binds is unknown.

Repertoires were generated with immunoSEQ multiplex PCR, while TCRdb's copy carries only in-frame clones and drops some. Of tens of thousands of clones detected, roughly 93% appear once; the ten largest clones hold about 20%. The specimen comprised peripheral blood, sampled on day 0 of AZD1222 vaccination. The TCR sequence derives from an adult in good health. The rearrangement joins TRBV9 to TRBJ1-6; D unresolved. CDR3 nucleotide sequence: TGTGCCAGCAGCGTAGGGGTCAAGAATTCACCCCTCCACTTT. Amino acids: CASSVGVKNSPLHF.